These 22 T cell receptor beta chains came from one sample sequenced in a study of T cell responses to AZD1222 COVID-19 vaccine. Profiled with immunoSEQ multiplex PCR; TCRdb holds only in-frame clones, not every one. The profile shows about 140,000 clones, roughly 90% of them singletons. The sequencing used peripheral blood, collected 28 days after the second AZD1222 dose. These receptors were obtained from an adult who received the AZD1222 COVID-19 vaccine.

The CDR3 coding sequence is TGCGCCAGCAGCTTGATCGAGGGGAGAGGGAACATTCAGTACTTC. As protein: CASSLIEGRGNIQYF. The rearrangement links TRBV5-1 to TRBJ2-4; D is perhaps TRBD1 or TRBD2 (5 bases each). Per germline, CDR1 SGHRS and CDR2 YFSETQ. V gave up 1 base and J gave up 7 bases, with 15 bases separating them. The CDR3 runs to 15 residues.

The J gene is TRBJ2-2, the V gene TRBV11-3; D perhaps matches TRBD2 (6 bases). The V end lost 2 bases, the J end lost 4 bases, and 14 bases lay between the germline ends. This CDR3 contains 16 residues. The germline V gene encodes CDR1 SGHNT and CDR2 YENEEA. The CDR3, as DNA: TGTGCCAGCAGCTTATCGTTCCAGGGAGGCACCGGGGAGCTGTTTTTT. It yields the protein CASSLSFQGGTGELFF.

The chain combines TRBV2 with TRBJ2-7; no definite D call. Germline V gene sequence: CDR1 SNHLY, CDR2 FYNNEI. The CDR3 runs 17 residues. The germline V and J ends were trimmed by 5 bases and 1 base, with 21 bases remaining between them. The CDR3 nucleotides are TGTGCCAGCAGTACGCGCGGTGAGCGTAAAGCTTCCTACGAGCAGTACTTC. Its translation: CASSTRGERKASYEQYF.

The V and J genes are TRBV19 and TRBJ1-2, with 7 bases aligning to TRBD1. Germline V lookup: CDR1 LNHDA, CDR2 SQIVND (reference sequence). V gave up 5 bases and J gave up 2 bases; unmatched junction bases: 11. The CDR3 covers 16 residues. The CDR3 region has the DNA TGTGCCAGTAGTTTAAAGGGGGCGCTTTGGAACTATGGCTACACCTTC. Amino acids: CASSLKGALWNYGYTF.

The CDR3 is CASSKTVSSYEQYF. The CDR3 DNA follows: TGTGCCAGCAGCAAGACAGTGAGCTCCTACGAGCAGTACTTC. This sequence joins TRBV6-6 and TRBJ2-7; tentatively, D is TRBD1 (5 bases). CDR3 length equals 14 residues. Germline lookup yields CDR1 MNHNY and CDR2 SVGAGI (reference sequence). V was trimmed by 6 bases and J by 0 bases, leaving 12 bases between them.

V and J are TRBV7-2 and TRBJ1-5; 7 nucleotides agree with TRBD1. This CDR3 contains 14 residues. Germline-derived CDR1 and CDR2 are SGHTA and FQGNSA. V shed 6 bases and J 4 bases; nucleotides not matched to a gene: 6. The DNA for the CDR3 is TGTGCCAGCAGTTCTTCCAGGGGGAATCAGCCCCAGCATTTT. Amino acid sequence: CASSSSRGNQPQHF.

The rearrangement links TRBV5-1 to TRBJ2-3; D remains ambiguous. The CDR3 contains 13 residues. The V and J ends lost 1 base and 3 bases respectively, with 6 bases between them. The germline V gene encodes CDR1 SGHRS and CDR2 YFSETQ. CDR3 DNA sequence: TGCGCCAGCAGCTTGAGTCGAACAGATACGCAGTATTTT. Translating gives CASSLSRTDTQYF.

Written as DNA, the CDR3 is TGTGCCAGCAGCGTAGGGGGCGAGGGGGCTGAAGCTTTCTTT. As protein: CASSVGGEGAEAFF. This chain uses TRBV9 with TRBJ1-1; tentatively, D is TRBD1 (6 bases). Between the trimmed V and J ends, which lost 0 bases and 6 bases, there was a span of 12 bases. Per germline, CDR1 SGDLS and CDR2 YYNGEE. The CDR3 runs to 14 residues.

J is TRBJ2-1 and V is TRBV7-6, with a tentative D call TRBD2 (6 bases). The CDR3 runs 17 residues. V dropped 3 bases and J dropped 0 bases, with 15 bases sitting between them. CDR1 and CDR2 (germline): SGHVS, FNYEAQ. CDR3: CASSFRDWASSYNEQFF. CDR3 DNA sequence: TGTGCCAGCAGCTTTAGGGACTGGGCTAGCTCCTACAATGAGCAGTTCTTC.

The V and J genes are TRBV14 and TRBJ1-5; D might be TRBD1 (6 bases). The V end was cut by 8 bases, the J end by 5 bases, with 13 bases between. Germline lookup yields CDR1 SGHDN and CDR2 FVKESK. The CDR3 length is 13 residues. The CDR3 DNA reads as TGTGCCAGCTCCAGGGGTGAGGATCAGCCCCAGCATTTT. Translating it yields CASSRGEDQPQHF.

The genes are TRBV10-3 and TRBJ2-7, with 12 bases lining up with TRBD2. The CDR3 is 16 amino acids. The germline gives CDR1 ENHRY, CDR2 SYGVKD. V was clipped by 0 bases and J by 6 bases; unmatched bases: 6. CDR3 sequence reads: CAISESASGRAAEQYF. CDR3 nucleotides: TGTGCCATCAGTGAGTCGGCTAGCGGGAGGGCGGCCGAGCAGTACTTC.

For the CDR3, the DNA is TGTGCCAGCAGCAAAAGCCGAGCGGGGGGGAAAGCAGATACGCAGTATTTT. It specifies CASSKSRAGGKADTQYF. V usage is TRBV21-1 and J usage is TRBJ2-3; TRBD2 is the table's D call and was not checked against the DNA. TRBV21-1 is tagged as a pseudogene. This CDR3 is 17 amino acids long.

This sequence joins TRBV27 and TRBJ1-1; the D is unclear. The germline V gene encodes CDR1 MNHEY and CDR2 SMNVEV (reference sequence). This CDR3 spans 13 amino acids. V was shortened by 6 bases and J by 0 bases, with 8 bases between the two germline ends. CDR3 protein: CASRRTLNTEAFF. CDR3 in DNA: TGTGCCAGCAGAAGGACGCTGAACACTGAAGCTTTCTTT.

The DNA of the CDR3 is TGTGCCAGCAGCTTGGGTTCCGGTGGGGCAACTAATGAAAAACTGTTTTTT. It is translated as CASSLGSGGATNEKLFF. V and J are TRBV5-8 and TRBJ1-4; the D is unclear. Germline V gives CDR1 SGHTS, CDR2 YDEGEE. The V end was cut by 0 bases, the J end by 0 bases, with 12 bases between. CDR3 length equals 17 residues.

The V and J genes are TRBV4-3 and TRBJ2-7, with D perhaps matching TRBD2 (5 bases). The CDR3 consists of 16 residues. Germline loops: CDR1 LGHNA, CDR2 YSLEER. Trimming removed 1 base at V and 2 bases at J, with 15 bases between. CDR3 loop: CASSQGLRADAYEQYF. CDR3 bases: TGCGCCAGCAGCCAAGGTCTGAGGGCGGACGCCTACGAGCAGTACTTC.

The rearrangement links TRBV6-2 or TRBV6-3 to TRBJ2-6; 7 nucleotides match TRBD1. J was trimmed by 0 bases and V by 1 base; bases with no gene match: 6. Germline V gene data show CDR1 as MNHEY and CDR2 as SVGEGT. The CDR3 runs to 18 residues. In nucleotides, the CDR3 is TGTGCCAGCAGTTACTTAATCGGGGACAGCTCTGGGGCCAACGTCCTGACTTTC. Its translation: CASSYLIGDSSGANVLTF.

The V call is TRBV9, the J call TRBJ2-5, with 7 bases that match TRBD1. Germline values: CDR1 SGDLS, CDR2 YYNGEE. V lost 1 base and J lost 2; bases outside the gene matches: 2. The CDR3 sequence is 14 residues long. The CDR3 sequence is CASSVRDRQETQYF. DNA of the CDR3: TGTGCCAGCAGCGTACGGGACAGACAAGAGACCCAGTACTTC.

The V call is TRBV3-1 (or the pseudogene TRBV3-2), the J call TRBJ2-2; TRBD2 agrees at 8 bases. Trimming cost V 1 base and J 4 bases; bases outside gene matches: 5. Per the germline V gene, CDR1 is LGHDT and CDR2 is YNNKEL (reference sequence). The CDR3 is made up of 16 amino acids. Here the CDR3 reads CASSQVGTSGTGELFF. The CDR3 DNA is TGTGCCAGCAGCCAAGTGGGGACTAGTGGCACCGGGGAGCTGTTTTTT.

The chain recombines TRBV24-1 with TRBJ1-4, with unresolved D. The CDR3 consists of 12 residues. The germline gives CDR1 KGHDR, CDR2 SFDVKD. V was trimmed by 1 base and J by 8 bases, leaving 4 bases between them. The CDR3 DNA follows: TGTGCCACCAGTGATTTCGGGGAAAAACTGTTTTTT. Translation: CATSDFGEKLFF.

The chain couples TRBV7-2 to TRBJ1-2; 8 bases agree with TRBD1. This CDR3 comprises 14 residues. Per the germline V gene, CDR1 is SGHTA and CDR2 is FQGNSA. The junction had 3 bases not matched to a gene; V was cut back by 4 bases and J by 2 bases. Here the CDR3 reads CASSYGTGNYGYTF. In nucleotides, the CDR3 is TGTGCCAGCAGCTACGGGACAGGCAACTATGGCTACACCTTC.

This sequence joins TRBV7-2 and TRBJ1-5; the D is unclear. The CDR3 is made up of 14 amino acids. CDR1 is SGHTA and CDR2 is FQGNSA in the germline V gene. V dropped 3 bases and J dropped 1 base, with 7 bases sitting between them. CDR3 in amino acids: CASSFSGSNQPQHF. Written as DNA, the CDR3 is TGTGCCAGCAGCTTCTCGGGCAGCAATCAGCCCCAGCATTTT.

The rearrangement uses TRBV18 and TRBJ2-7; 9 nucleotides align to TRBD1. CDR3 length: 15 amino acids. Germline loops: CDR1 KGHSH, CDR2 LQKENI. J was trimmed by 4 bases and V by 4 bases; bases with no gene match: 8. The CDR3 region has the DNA TGTGCCAGCTCACAACGACAGGGGGAATGGTACGAGCAGTACTTC. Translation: CASSQRQGEWYEQYF.